This entry lists 10 T cell receptor beta chains sequenced from one sample in a study of early T cells in non-severe SARS-CoV-2 infection. MiXCR, applied by TCRdb to the 5' RACE reads, yields one record per CDR3 protein. The repertoire holds tens of thousands of distinct CDR3 sequences, with roughly 10% as singletons. The sequencing input was whole blood. The receptors come from an adult who was a healthcare worker with PCR-confirmed SARS-CoV-2 infection or an uninfected control (not recorded which).

This clonotype was recorded many times. J is TRBJ2-7 and V is TRBV6-2 or TRBV6-3; perhaps TRBD1 as D (6 bases). CDR1 and CDR2 (germline): MNHEY, SVGEGT. Trimming left V 1 base short and J 4 bases short, with 11 bases between. The CDR3 runs 14 residues. The CDR3 sequence is CASSYFGQKYEQYF. The CDR3 nucleotides read TGTGCCAGCAGTTACTTTGGACAGAAATACGAGCAGTACTTC.

This clonotype was detected many times. The chain uses TRBV2 and TRBJ1-5; D is undetermined. CDR1 and CDR2 (germline): SNHLY, FYNNEI. V lost 3 bases to trimming and J lost 4 bases, with 16 bases between them. The length of the CDR3 is 16 residues. The CDR3 sequence: CASSEALASHNQPQHF. Here the CDR3 DNA reads TGTGCCAGCAGTGAGGCACTGGCGTCACATAATCAGCCCCAGCATTTT. The whole variable domain, remainder taken from reference TRBV2 and TRBJ1-5, is EPEVTQTPSHQVTQMGQEVILRCVPISNHLYFYWYRQILGQKVEFLVSFYNNEISEKSEIFDDQFSVERPDGSNFTLKIRSTKLEDSAMYFCASSEALASHNQPQHFGDGTRLSIL.

The chain links TRBV19 to TRBJ2-3, with TRBD2 matching 12 bases. CDR1 and CDR2 from the germline V gene are LNHDA and SQIVND (reference sequence). Trimming took 5 bases from V and 7 from J; bases not matched to a gene: 7. This CDR3 region has 15 residues. The CDR3 DNA sequence: TGTGCCAGTAGTCCCACTAGCGGGAGGCTAAATACGCAGTATTTT. Its protein product is CASSPTSGRLNTQYF.

This clonotype was recorded many times. The chain employs TRBV20-1 and TRBJ1-2; D possibly corresponds to TRBD1 (5 bases). The CDR3 consists of 14 residues. Trimming removed 6 bases from V and 1 base from J, with 15 bases in between. Germline values: CDR1 DFQATT, CDR2 SNEGSKA (reference sequence). The CDR3 is CSAGRQLINYGYTF. The CDR3 DNA is TGCAGTGCCGGCAGACAGCTCATTAACTATGGCTACACCTTC.

The V gene is TRBV29-1, the J gene TRBJ1-1; 7 bases fit TRBD1. Germline V CDR1 and CDR2: SQVTM, ANQGSEA. CDR3 length: 13 residues. Trimming cost V 7 bases and J 0 bases; bases outside gene matches: 5. The CDR3 coding sequence is TGCAGCGGTATGGGACAGATGAACACTGAAGCTTTCTTT. Translation: CSGMGQMNTEAFF.

This clonotype was seen a few times. This chain connects TRBV9 to TRBJ2-3; no clear D gene. Germline-derived CDR1 and CDR2 are SGDLS and YYNGEE. The V gene lost 3 bases and the J gene lost 6 bases, with 5 bases spanning the gap. The CDR3 is 11 amino acids. The DNA for the CDR3 is TGTGCCAGCAGCGGAAGGGATACGCAGTATTTT. Translation: CASSGRDTQYF. Variable domain in full (rest from reference TRBV9 and TRBJ2-3): DSGVTQTPKHLITATGQRVTLRCSPRSGDLSVYWYQQSLDQGLQFLIQYYNGEERAKGNILERFSAQQFPDLHSELNLSSLELGDSALYFCASSGRDTQYFGPGTRLTVL.

This clonotype was counted many times. This chain connects TRBV5-4 to TRBJ1-1; TRBD1 agrees at 7 bases. V trimming: 4 bases; J trimming: 0 bases; junction bases outside the gene matches: 6. The length of the CDR3 is 15 residues. Germline V CDR1 and CDR2: SGHNT, YYREEE (reference sequence). The CDR3 sequence: CASSPPGQLNTEAFF. Written as DNA, the CDR3 is TGTGCCAGCAGCCCGCCGGGACAGTTGAACACTGAAGCTTTCTTT.

Ten or more counts support this clonotype. This sequence joins TRBV20-1 and TRBJ2-7; D is perhaps TRBD1 or TRBD2 (5 bases each). Germline values: CDR1 DFQATT, CDR2 SNEGSKA (reference sequence). Between the trimmed V and J ends, which lost 1 base and 3 bases, there was a span of 10 bases. The CDR3 consists of 13 residues. CDR3 loop: CSARVPGSYEQYF. The CDR3 region has the DNA TGCAGTGCTAGAGTACCAGGGAGCTACGAGCAGTACTTC.

Many counts were recorded for this clonotype. This sequence joins TRBV5-1 and TRBJ2-3; no definite D call. The CDR3 consists of 14 residues. The V end lost 0 bases, the J end lost 4 bases, and 9 bases lay between the germline ends. Per germline, CDR1 SGHRS and CDR2 YFSETQ. CDR3 sequence reads: CASSLAAFSDTQYF. The CDR3, as DNA: TGCGCCAGCAGCTTGGCGGCTTTTTCAGATACGCAGTATTTT.

In its sample, this clonotype was seen many times. CDR3 sequence (DNA): TGTGCCAGCTCACCCGCCTCCGAATACACCTTC. It yields the protein CASSPASEYTF. The V and J genes are TRBV18 and TRBJ1-2; D uncertain. The CDR3 is made up of 11 amino acids. CDR1 and CDR2 (germline): KGHSH, LQKENI. Trimming cost V 3 bases and J 11 bases, with 10 bases left between them.